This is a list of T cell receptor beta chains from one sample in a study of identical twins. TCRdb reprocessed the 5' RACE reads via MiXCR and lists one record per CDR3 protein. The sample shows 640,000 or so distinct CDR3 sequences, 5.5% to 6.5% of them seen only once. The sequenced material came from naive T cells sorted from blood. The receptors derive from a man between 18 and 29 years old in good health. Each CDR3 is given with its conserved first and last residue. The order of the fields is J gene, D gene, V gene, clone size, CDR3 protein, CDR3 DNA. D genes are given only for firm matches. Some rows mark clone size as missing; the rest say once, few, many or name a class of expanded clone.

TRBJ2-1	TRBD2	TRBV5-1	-	CASSKRELEQFF	TGCGCCAGCAGCAAGCGGGAGCTTGAGCAGTTCTTC
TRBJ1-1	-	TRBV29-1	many	CSAQSTSIFRAFF	TGCAGCGCCCAGTCTACCAGTATATTTCGTGCTTTCTTT
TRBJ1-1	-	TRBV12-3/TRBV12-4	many	CASRGVGVAFF	TGTGCCAGCAGGGGGGTAGGTGTGGCTTTCTTT
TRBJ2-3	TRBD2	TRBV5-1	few	CASRSSGGSTDTQYF	TGCGCCAGCAGGTCTTCGGGGGGAAGCACAGATACGCAGTATTTT
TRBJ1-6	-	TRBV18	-	CASSPSSDNSPLHF	TGTGCCAGCTCACCTAGTTCCGATAATTCACCCCTCCACTTT
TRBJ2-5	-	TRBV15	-	CATSGPGAQETQYF	TGTGCCACCAGTGGTCCGGGGGCCCAAGAGACCCAGTACTTC
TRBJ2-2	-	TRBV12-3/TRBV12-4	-	CASSEGVGELFF	TGTGCCAGCAGTGAGGGGGTCGGGGAGCTGTTTTTT
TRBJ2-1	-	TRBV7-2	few	CASSLNGQYSYNEQFF	TGTGCCAGCAGCTTAAATGGACAGTACTCCTACAATGAGCAGTTCTTC
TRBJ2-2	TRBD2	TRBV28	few	CAGGLAVPGELFF	TGTGCCGGGGGACTAGCTGTTCCCGGGGAGCTGTTTTTT
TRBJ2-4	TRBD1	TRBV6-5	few	CASSYSGPGGIGNIQYF	TGTGCCAGCAGTTACTCGGGTCCAGGGGGCATTGGAAACATTCAGTACTTC
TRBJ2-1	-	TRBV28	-	CASSPAEAYNEQFF	TGTGCCAGCAGTCCCGCGGAGGCGTACAATGAGCAGTTCTTC
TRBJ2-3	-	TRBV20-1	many	CSLPAGSGQYF	TGCAGCCTCCCAGCTGGGTCGGGGCAGTATTTT
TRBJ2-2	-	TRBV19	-	CASSRGADGELFF	TGTGCCAGTAGTCGGGGGGCCGACGGGGAGCTGTTTTTT
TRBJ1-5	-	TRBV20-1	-	CSAPRGGLDQPQHF	TGCAGTGCCCCGAGGGGGGGGCTAGATCAGCCCCAGCATTTT
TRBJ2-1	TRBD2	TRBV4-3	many	CASSRTRGLAGQRGYNEQFF	TGCGCCAGCAGCCGGACGAGGGGTCTAGCGGGTCAACGGGGTTACAATGAGCAGTTCTTC
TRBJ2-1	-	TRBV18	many	CASSPAPPYNEQFF	TGTGCCAGCTCCCCGGCCCCGCCCTACAATGAGCAGTTCTTC
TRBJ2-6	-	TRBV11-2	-	CASSLVPRTVSGANVLTF	TGTGCCAGCAGCTTAGTACCCCGGACGGTCTCTGGGGCCAACGTCCTGACTTTC
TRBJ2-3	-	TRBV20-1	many	CSASSDTTDTQYF	TGCAGTGCTAGTAGCGACACCACAGATACGCAGTATTTT
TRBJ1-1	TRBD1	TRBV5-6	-	CASSLARTGQTEAFF	TGTGCCAGCAGCTTGGCCCGGACAGGGCAAACTGAAGCTTTCTTT
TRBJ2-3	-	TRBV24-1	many	CATSNWDTQYF	TGTGCCACCAGTAATTGGGATACGCAGTATTTT
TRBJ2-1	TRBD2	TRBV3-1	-	CASSHSSGSFDEQFF	TGTGCCAGCAGCCACTCTAGCGGGAGTTTCGATGAGCAGTTCTTC
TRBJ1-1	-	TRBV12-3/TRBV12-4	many	CASSPVNTEAFF	TGTGCCAGCAGTCCAGTGAACACTGAAGCTTTCTTT
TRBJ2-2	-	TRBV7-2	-	CASSLKPGASTGELFF	TGTGCCAGCAGCTTAAAACCGGGGGCGAGCACCGGGGAGCTGTTTTTT
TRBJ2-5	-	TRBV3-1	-	CASSQVGNQETQYF	TGTGCCAGCAGCCAAGTGGGGAATCAAGAGACCCAGTACTTC
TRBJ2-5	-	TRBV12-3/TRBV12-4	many	CASSESEGRETQYF	TGTGCCAGCAGTGAATCTGAGGGGAGGGAGACCCAGTACTTC
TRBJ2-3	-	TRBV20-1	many	CSAFAGFSTDTQYF	TGCAGTGCTTTCGCGGGGTTTAGCACAGATACGCAGTATTTT
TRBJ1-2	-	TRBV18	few	CASSPAREEGGYTF	TGTGCCAGCTCACCGGCCCGGGAAGAAGGTGGCTACACCTTC
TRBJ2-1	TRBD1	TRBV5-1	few	CASRDDRAPFF	TGCGCCAGCCGCGATGACAGGGCTCCGTTCTTC
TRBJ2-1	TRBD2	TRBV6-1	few	CASMYPGAGGPGYNEQFF	TGTGCCAGCATGTATCCGGGTGCGGGAGGGCCGGGTTACAATGAGCAGTTCTTC
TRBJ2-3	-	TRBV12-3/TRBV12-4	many	CASSLRRDTQYF	TGTGCCAGCAGTTTACGGAGAGATACGCAGTATTTT